The sequence of this TCR beta chain was determined in a study of blood T cells in healthy people across ages. PCR was performed a second time for about 7 to 12 cycles using a sample-barcoded 5' primer and a J-beta primer mix. Each CDR3 protein is one row after TCRdb ran MiXCR on the 5' RACE reads. The sample contains roughly 800,000 distinct CDR3 sequences, nearly 60% of which appear only once. Findings and caveats of the study: Diversity was higher, and naive CD4+ cells more numerous, in long-lived donors than in aged donors. Considered underestimates were the diversity estimates obtained from one million T cells. Per million T cells, the diversity of TCR beta decreased roughly linearly as age advanced.

A note on this clonotype: Its antigen is unknown.

The CDR3 extends over 12 amino acids. Trimming stripped 2 bases from V and 2 bases from J, with 7 bases between. CDR1 and CDR2 from the germline V gene are DFQATT and SNEGSKA (reference sequence). Peripheral blood from each donor was collected in a volume of 8.5 to 10 milliliters. Sequencing was carried out using blood. The rearrangement joins TRBV20-1 to TRBJ2-7; D gene uncertain. The receptor's source is a man aged 25 to 40 in good health. The CDR3 here is CSARRSAYEQYF. The CDR3 DNA sequence: TGCAGTGCTAGACGCAGTGCCTACGAGCAGTACTTC.